Below are 30 T cell receptor beta chains sequenced from a single sample in a study of cytotoxic CD8 clonotypes in ibrutinib-treated CLL. The repertoire was sequenced with immunoSEQ multiplex PCR; TCRdb's copy has only in-frame clones and lacks some. The sample has fewer than 400,000 clones; approximately 67% are singletons. The sample here was PBMCs, taken after 36 months of ibrutinib treatment. These receptors were taken from a human donor with chronic lymphocytic leukemia.

The chain has TRBV4-1 and TRBJ2-3; D gene uncertain. V lost 5 bases and J lost 1, with 4 bases in between. Germline V gene data show CDR1 as MGHRA and CDR2 as YSYEKL. This CDR3 is 12 amino acids long. CDR3 sequence reads: CASSRGTDTQYF. The CDR3 nucleotides are TGCGCCAGCAGCAGGGGCACAGATACGCAGTATTTT.

V gene TRBV5-1 combines with J gene TRBJ1-4, with D tentatively TRBD1 (6 bases). The CDR3 covers 17 residues. Per the germline V gene, CDR1 is SGHRS and CDR2 is YFSETQ. Trimming shortened V by 1 base and J by 6 bases, and 19 bases separated the two germline ends. The chain's CDR3 is CASSLSQGREYDEKLFF. The CDR3 bases are TGCGCCAGCAGCTTGTCCCAGGGGAGAGAGTATGATGAAAAACTGTTTTTT.

The genes are TRBV4-1 and TRBJ1-2, with D hard to call. Trimming left V 8 bases short and J 4 bases short, with 23 bases between. This CDR3 has 16 residues. Germline values: CDR1 MGHRA, CDR2 YSYEKL. CDR3 protein: CASSPELGSTFYGYTF. CDR3 nucleotides: TGCGCCAGCTCGCCCGAACTTGGGAGTACCTTCTATGGCTACACCTTC.

As concerns this clone: Other DNA sequences in the same sample also yield this CDR3. This chain uses TRBV5-1 with TRBJ2-3; 7 nucleotides align to TRBD2. The V gene end was trimmed by 0 bases and the J gene end by 0 bases; junction bases not matched to a gene: 1. The CDR3 has 15 residues. From germline, CDR1 is SGHRS and CDR2 YFSETQ. The CDR3 is CASSLVSGSTDTQYF. As DNA, the CDR3 is TGCGCCAGCAGCTTGGTTAGCGGGAGCACAGATACGCAGTATTTT.

This clone appeared many times. V usage is TRBV6-1 and J usage is TRBJ1-6; D gene unclear. With 3 bases removed from V and 7 bases from J, the gap between germline ends came to 7 bases. Germline V gene lookup returns CDR1 MNHNS and CDR2 SASEGT. This CDR3 spans 13 amino acids. As DNA, the CDR3 is TGTGCCAGCAGTGACCAGAGGAATTCACCCCTCCACTTT. Its translation is CASSDQRNSPLHF.

This clone was seen a handful of times. This chain links TRBV9 with TRBJ2-4; D unresolved. The CDR3 loop spans 12 amino acids. CDR1 and CDR2 (germline): SGDLS, YYNGEE. V was shortened by 5 bases and J by 10 bases, with 13 bases between the two germline ends. The CDR3 protein is CASSGLSEIQYF. CDR3 nucleotide sequence: TGTGCCAGCAGTGGTCTCTCGGAGATTCAGTACTTC. The complete variable domain, with remaining parts taken from reference TRBV9 and TRBJ2-4, reads DSGVTQTPKHLITATGQRVTLRCSPRSGDLSVYWYQQSLDQGLQFLIQYYNGEERAKGNILERFSAQQFPDLHSELNLSSLELGDSALYFCASSGLSEIQYFGAGTRLSVL.

This clone was detected a few times. The chain combines TRBV28 with TRBJ2-5, with TRBD2 identical over 9 bases. Trimming removed 6 bases from V and 0 bases from J; junction bases left unmatched: 5. The CDR3 sequence is 15 residues long. Germline V lookup: CDR1 MDHEN, CDR2 SYDVKM. The CDR3 loop is CASSRGRANQETQYF. The CDR3 DNA sequence: TGTGCCAGCAGCCGCGGGAGGGCGAACCAAGAGACCCAGTACTTC.

The V gene is TRBV29-1, the J gene TRBJ2-3, with TRBD1 as a possible D gene (6 bases). The CDR3 runs 15 residues. The germline CDR1 and CDR2 sequences are SQVTM and ANQGSEA. V was cut by 5 bases and J by 0 bases, with 15 bases left in between. The CDR3 spells CSVLLGGTSTDTQYF. CDR3 sequence (DNA): TGCAGCGTTCTCCTAGGGGGAACTAGCACAGATACGCAGTATTTT.

The chain is built from TRBV2 and TRBJ2-2, with 9 positions matching TRBD2. V trimming: 7 bases; J trimming: 5 bases; junction bases outside the gene matches: 8. Looked up from germline, CDR1 is SNHLY and CDR2 is FYNNEI. The CDR3 is 15 amino acids. The CDR3 coding sequence is TGTGCCAGCACCGAGCTAGCGGGACCGACCGGGGAGCTGTTTTTT. Residues: CASTELAGPTGELFF.

The J gene is TRBJ2-7, the V gene TRBV28; TRBD1 matches 11 bases. The CDR3 totals 17 residues. The germline gives CDR1 MDHEN, CDR2 SYDVKM. V trimming: 5 bases; J trimming: 4 bases; junction bases outside the gene matches: 13. This CDR3 reads CASSTRGDRGRLYEQYF. In DNA, the CDR3 is TGTGCCAGCAGTACCCGAGGGGACAGGGGGAGGTTGTACGAGCAGTACTTC.

As to this clone: Other DNA sequences in this sample translate to the same CDR3. The V gene is TRBV5-1, the J gene TRBJ2-6; D not resolved. Germline V gene data show CDR1 as SGHRS and CDR2 as YFSETQ. Deletions cut 0 bases from V and 1 base from J, with 5 bases between. This CDR3 contains 15 residues. The CDR3 reads CASSLVGSGANVLTF. The CDR3 nucleotides read TGCGCCAGCAGCTTGGTCGGGTCTGGGGCCAACGTCCTGACTTTC.

V usage is TRBV7-3 and J usage is TRBJ2-7, with D unresolved. Germline V lookup: CDR1 SGHTA, CDR2 FQGTGA. This CDR3 has 13 residues. The germline V and J ends were trimmed by 2 bases and 0 bases, with 5 bases remaining between them. In DNA form, the CDR3 reads TGTGCCAGCAGCTTAGGCAACTCCTACGAGCAGTACTTC. Translation gives CASSLGNSYEQYF. The whole variable domain, remainder taken from reference TRBV7-3 and TRBJ2-7, is GAGVSQTPSNKVTEKGKYVELRCDPISGHTALYWYRQSLGQGPEFLIYFQGTGAADDSGLPNDRFFAVRPEGSVSTLKIQRTERGDSAVYLCASSLGNSYEQYFGPGTRLTVT.

J is TRBJ1-2 and V is TRBV9, with D possibly being TRBD1 (5 bases). The length of the CDR3 is 14 residues. V was shortened by 3 bases and J by 0 bases, with 9 bases between the two germline ends. Germline CDR1 and CDR2: SGDLS and YYNGEE. CDR3 sequence (DNA): TGTGCCAGCAGCGCTCAGACAGCTAACTATGGCTACACCTTC. Amino acids: CASSAQTANYGYTF.

The chain employs TRBV10-3 and TRBJ2-3; 8 bases are shared with TRBD2. The germline V gene has CDR1 ENHRY and CDR2 SYGVKD. This CDR3 comprises 18 residues. J gave up 4 bases and V 7 bases, and 19 bases lay outside the gene matches. In nucleotides, the CDR3 is TGTGCCATCAACGCCCGGGGGCATTTAGCGGGGACGGCAGATACGCAGTATTTT. Translated: CAINARGHLAGTADTQYF.

V gene TRBV4-2 combines with J gene TRBJ2-7; 7 nucleotides agree with TRBD1. The V segment lost 4 bases and the J segment 3 bases; nucleotides outside the gene matches: 3. Germline V CDR1 and CDR2: LGHNA, YNFKEQ. The CDR3 sequence is 13 residues long. DNA for the CDR3: TGTGCCAGCAGCCCAGGGACAGACTACGAGCAGTACTTC. Amino acid sequence: CASSPGTDYEQYF.

This clone was detected a few times. The chain carries TRBV18 and TRBJ2-7; 11 bases match TRBD1. This CDR3 has 15 residues. J gave up 3 bases and V 3 bases, and 4 bases lay outside the gene matches. From germline, CDR1 is KGHSH and CDR2 LQKENI. The CDR3 region is CASSPRGTGGYEQYF. DNA for the CDR3: TGTGCCAGCTCACCGCGAGGGACAGGGGGCTACGAGCAGTACTTC. The variable domain in full, completed from reference TRBV18 and TRBJ2-7, reads NAGVMQNPRHLVRRRGQEARLRCSPMKGHSHVYWYRQLPEEGLKFMVYLQKENIIDESGMPKERFSAEFPKEGPSILRIQQVVRGDSAAYFCASSPRGTGGYEQYFGPGTRLTVT.

This chain uses TRBV18 with TRBJ1-1; D gene ambiguous. This CDR3 is built from 16 residues. The germline V gene has CDR1 KGHSH and CDR2 LQKENI. Trimming stripped 4 bases from V and 4 bases from J, with 19 bases between. In nucleotides, the CDR3 is TGTGCCAGCTCACAAACCGTAGGTCCACTGGGCACTGAAGCTTTCTTT. Its translation: CASSQTVGPLGTEAFF.

The rearrangement joins TRBV28 to TRBJ2-4, with D uncertain. In germline, CDR1 is MDHEN, CDR2 SYDVKM. The V end was cut by 8 bases, the J end by 2 bases, with 13 bases between. CDR3 length: 14 residues. CDR3 nucleotide sequence: TGTGCCAGCCTGAAGGCCGCGCCCAAAAACATTCAGTACTTC. As protein: CASLKAAPKNIQYF.

In its sample, this clone was seen a few times. J is TRBJ1-2 and V is TRBV2, with 7 bases lining up with TRBD1. The CDR3 is made up of 16 amino acids. V dropped 6 bases and J dropped 7; count of bases not matched to a gene: 17. Germline V gene data show CDR1 as SNHLY and CDR2 as FYNNEI. The CDR3 loop is CASRYWTGHPGGGYTF. CDR3 nucleotide sequence: TGTGCCAGCAGATACTGGACAGGCCATCCCGGGGGTGGCTACACCTTC.

This clone has a handful of counts. Additional DNA sequences in this sample encode the identical CDR3. The CDR3 spells CASSLTSEAHYGYTF. The DNA for the CDR3 is TGTGCCAGCAGCTTAACGTCGGAGGCCCACTATGGCTACACCTTC. The chain has TRBV7-3 and TRBJ1-2; D not resolved. Deletions cut 0 bases from V and 3 bases from J, with 11 bases between. CDR1 is SGHTA, CDR2 FQGTGA, per germline. CDR3 size: 15 residues.

This chain joins TRBV18 and TRBJ2-1; 9 bases agree with TRBD2. Germline assignment: CDR1 KGHSH and CDR2 LQKENI. V shed 3 bases, J shed 6 bases, and the junction held 6 bases outside the gene matches. This CDR3 comprises 15 residues. The chain's CDR3 is CASSPHLAGLNEQFF. CDR3 coding DNA: TGTGCCAGCTCACCCCATCTAGCGGGACTCAATGAGCAGTTCTTC.

V usage is TRBV25-1 and J usage is TRBJ2-5; the D is unclear. Germline V gene sequence: CDR1 MGHDK, CDR2 SYGVNS. The germline V and J ends were trimmed by 5 bases and 4 bases, with 5 bases remaining between them. This CDR3 has 11 residues. The chain's CDR3 is CASSNGETQYF. CDR3 sequence (DNA): TGTGCCAGCAGTAACGGAGAGACCCAGTACTTC.

In this sample, this clone turned up a few times. The chain combines TRBV6-1 with TRBJ1-5; D is uncertain. The V gene's germline CDR1 is MNHNS and CDR2 SASEGT. Trimming left V 4 bases short and J 3 bases short, with 7 bases between. This CDR3 has 13 amino acids. Written as DNA, the CDR3 is TGTGCCAGCAGTGTCGGGATCAATCAGCCCCAGCATTTT. It is translated as CASSVGINQPQHF.

This chain joins TRBV7-2 and TRBJ2-7; TRBD2 might be the D (5 bases). The CDR3 is 14 amino acids. V lost 1 base to trimming and J lost 7 bases, with 14 bases between them. CDR1 and CDR2 (germline): SGHTA, FQGNSA. CDR3 DNA sequence: TGTGCCAGCAGCTTAGTAGGCCTCTCGGGGGAGCAGTACTTC. It specifies CASSLVGLSGEQYF.

This clone was counted between two and nine times. This chain joins TRBV13 and TRBJ2-1, with D perhaps TRBD1 or TRBD2 (5 bases each). Germline loops: CDR1 PRHDT, CDR2 FYEKMQ (reference sequence). V lost 7 bases to trimming and J lost 8 bases, with 12 bases between them. This CDR3 is 12 amino acids long. CDR3 amino acids: CASTEGPYEQFF. The CDR3 coding sequence is TGTGCCAGCACTGAGGGGCCATATGAGCAGTTCTTC.

The chain combines TRBV29-1 with TRBJ2-1; 9 positions match TRBD1. V lost 2 bases, J lost 2 bases, and 4 bases stayed unmatched. Germline CDR1 reads SQVTM; CDR2 reads ANQGSEA. This CDR3 region has 15 residues. DNA for the CDR3: TGCAGCGTTGAACCGGGACAGGGACCCTACAATGAGCAGTTCTTC. Its translation: CSVEPGQGPYNEQFF.

The chain recombines TRBV5-4 with TRBJ2-3; no definite D call. V was trimmed by 1 base and J by 1 base, leaving 4 bases between them. CDR3 size: 13 residues. Germline V gives CDR1 SGHNT, CDR2 YYREEE (reference sequence). CDR3 nucleotide sequence: TGTGCCAGCAGCTTGAAGCGCACAGATACGCAGTATTTT. Translation: CASSLKRTDTQYF.

This rearrangement joins TRBV2 to TRBJ1-1; D is possibly TRBD1 (6 bases). CDR1 SNHLY and CDR2 FYNNEI come from the germline V gene. The CDR3 totals 14 residues. V lost 6 bases and J 4 bases, leaving 15 bases between the germline ends. Here the CDR3 reads CASRLTGGGTEAFF. CDR3 bases: TGTGCCAGCAGATTGACAGGAGGGGGCACTGAAGCTTTCTTT.

The genes are TRBV18 and TRBJ2-1; 7 bases fit TRBD1. The CDR3 covers 16 residues. The trim removed 0 bases at V and 3 bases at J, leaving 5 bases unmatched. Per the germline V gene, CDR1 is KGHSH and CDR2 is LQKENI. The CDR3 sequence: CASSPPRQGHYNEQFF. The CDR3 DNA reads TGTGCCAGCTCACCACCTCGACAGGGTCACTACAATGAGCAGTTCTTC. The full variable domain, its missing parts supplied by reference TRBV18 and TRBJ2-1, is NAGVMQNPRHLVRRRGQEARLRCSPMKGHSHVYWYRQLPEEGLKFMVYLQKENIIDESGMPKERFSAEFPKEGPSILRIQQVVRGDSAAYFCASSPPRQGHYNEQFFGPGTRLTVL.

The chain has TRBV15 and TRBJ2-5; no firm D call. Trimming removed 0 bases at V and 5 bases at J, with 7 bases between. CDR1 and CDR2 (germline): LNHNV, YYDKDF (reference sequence). The CDR3 extends over 13 amino acids. CDR3 nucleotide sequence: TGTGCCACCAGCAGAGATTTAGAGGAGACCCAGTACTTC. Protein sequence: CATSRDLEETQYF. Drawing the rest from reference TRBV15 and TRBJ2-5, the complete variable domain is DAMVIQNPRYQVTQFGKPVTLSCSQTLNHNVMYWYQQKSSQAPKLLFHYYDKDFNNEADTPDNFQSRRPNTSFCFLDIRSPGLGDTAMYLCATSRDLEETQYFGPGTRLLVL.